Following are 9 T cell receptor beta chains from one sample sequenced in a study of shared clonotypes between healthy human individuals. Using immunoSEQ multiplex PCR, the repertoire was profiled, and TCRdb retains in-frame clones only, with some absent. The data hold approximately 2.3 million clones, with more than 80% observed a single time. Sequencing was done on a sample of naive CD4+ T cells from PBMCs. Specified subset: CD45RA+ positively selected. The source of these receptors is a young man in good health. Some clones in this sample may be carry-over from other donors' samples.

About this clone itself: Other DNA sequences in the sample encode the same CDR3. The chain carries TRBV5-1 and TRBJ1-1; TRBD1 is a possible D gene (6 bases). Germline-derived CDR1 and CDR2 are SGHRS and YFSETQ. This CDR3 comprises 14 residues. With 2 bases removed from V and 1 base from J, the gap between germline ends came to 9 bases. The CDR3 region has the DNA TGCGCCAGCAGCTTAGGGGGGCGGAACACTGAAGCTTTCTTT. It yields the protein CASSLGGRNTEAFF.

CDR3 in DNA: TGTGCCAGCAGCATGCCGGGAGCCCCAAGGGACAATGAGCAGTTCTTC. This encodes CASSMPGAPRDNEQFF. The chain combines TRBV5-6 with TRBJ2-1; D possibly corresponds to TRBD2 (6 bases). The V end was cut by 4 bases, the J end by 5 bases, with 19 bases between. The germline gives CDR1 SGHDT, CDR2 YYEEEE. The CDR3 runs 16 residues.

J is TRBJ2-5 and V is TRBV9, with D tentatively TRBD1 (6 bases). The CDR3 is made up of 17 amino acids. Germline assignment: CDR1 SGDLS and CDR2 YYNGEE. Trimming cost V 0 bases and J 8 bases, with 23 bases left between them. This chain's CDR3 is CASSVGPDRTYVGTQYF. Here the CDR3 DNA reads TGTGCCAGCAGCGTAGGGCCCGACAGGACCTATGTGGGTACCCAGTACTTC.

The CDR3 coding sequence is TGCGCCAGCAGCCAAGGGGGACAGGAGAATAACTATGGCTACACCTTC. This codes for CASSQGGQENNYGYTF. The chain recombines TRBV4-3 with TRBJ1-2; 8 bases agree with TRBD1. Per the germline V gene, CDR1 is LGHNA and CDR2 is YSLEER. The CDR3 runs to 16 residues. Germline trimming cut 1 base from V and 1 base from J; bases unmatched to any gene: 5.

The chain recombines TRBV5-1 with TRBJ2-1; D call uncertain. Germline-derived CDR1 and CDR2 are SGHRS and YFSETQ. Between the trimmed V and J ends, which lost 1 base and 3 bases, there was a span of 11 bases. CDR3 length equals 15 residues. Written as DNA, the CDR3 is TGCGCCAGCAGCTTGAAAAAGGAGCTCTACAATGAGCAGTTCTTC. This encodes CASSLKKELYNEQFF.

The chain joins TRBV13 to TRBJ1-2; no reliable D call. Deletions cut 2 bases from V and 5 bases from J, with 6 bases between. Per germline, CDR1 PRHDT and CDR2 FYEKMQ (reference sequence). There are 12 residues in the CDR3. CDR3 protein: CASSLFGYGYTF. The CDR3 nucleotides are TGTGCCAGCAGCTTATTTGGTTATGGCTACACCTTC.

The CDR3, as DNA: TGTGCCAGCAGGCTAACCGGGACTCAGCAAGAGACCCAGTACTTC. It is translated as CASRLTGTQQETQYF. The chain recombines TRBV2 with TRBJ2-5; D may be TRBD2 (6 bases). This CDR3 comprises 15 residues. In germline, CDR1 is SNHLY, CDR2 FYNNEI. Trimming pared 6 bases from V and 2 bases from J, leaving 16 bases between.

This chain uses TRBV12-2 with TRBJ1-4; TRBD1, the table's D call, lacks a check against the DNA. TRBV12-2 is deemed a pseudogene. CDR3 length: 16 amino acids. The CDR3 DNA sequence: TGTGCAAGTCGCTTAGCCCAAACGGGACAAGAGGAAAAACTGTTTTTT. The encoded protein is CASRLAQTGQEEKLFF.

The chain recombines TRBV7-2 with TRBJ2-1; D is unresolved. V was shortened by 1 base and J by 0 bases, with 10 bases between the two germline ends. Germline loops: CDR1 SGHTA, CDR2 FQGNSA. There are 16 residues in the CDR3. CDR3 amino acids: CASSLVGSSSYNEQFF. CDR3 nucleotides: TGTGCCAGCAGCTTAGTGGGATCGAGCTCCTACAATGAGCAGTTCTTC.